This note documents a single TCR beta chain sequence. This entry comes from a study of T cell responses to AZD1222 COVID-19 vaccine. Produced via immunoSEQ multiplex PCR; TCRdb's table is partial and in-frame only. This table holds around 140,000 clones, 90% found once. The receptor was derived from an adult in good health. Here the sequenced sample was peripheral blood, taken on day 0 of AZD1222 vaccination.

The DNA for the CDR3 is TGCGCCAGCAGCACCGGGGCGAATTCACCCCTCCACTTT. This translates into CASSTGANSPLHF. This chain uses TRBV5-1 with TRBJ1-6; D perhaps matches TRBD1 (5 bases). Germline V gene data show CDR1 as SGHRS and CDR2 as YFSETQ. Trimming cost V 4 bases and J 7 bases, with 9 bases left between them. The CDR3 has 13 amino acids.